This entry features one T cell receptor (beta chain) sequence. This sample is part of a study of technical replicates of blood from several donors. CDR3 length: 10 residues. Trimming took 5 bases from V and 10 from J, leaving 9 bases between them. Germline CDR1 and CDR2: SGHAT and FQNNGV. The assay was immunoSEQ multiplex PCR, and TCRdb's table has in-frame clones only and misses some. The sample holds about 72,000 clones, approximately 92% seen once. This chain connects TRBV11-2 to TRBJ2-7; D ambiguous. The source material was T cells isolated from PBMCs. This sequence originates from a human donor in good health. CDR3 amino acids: CASSLRIQYF. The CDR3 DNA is TGTGCCAGCAGCCTACGCATACAGTACTTC.